The 17 T cell receptor beta chains reported below all come from one sample, sequenced in a study of blood T cell repertoires in COVID-19. Generated by immunoSEQ multiplex PCR, the TCRdb table keeps only in-frame clones and is missing some. Counted here are more than 95,000 clones, about four fifths occurring once; the ten biggest clones make up more than 3%. Material: peripheral blood. The source is a woman older than 75 with active or convalescent COVID-19.

Comments on this clone: Within the sample, other DNA sequences also encode this same CDR3. The chain has TRBV15 and TRBJ1-6; 9 nucleotides agree with TRBD1. Looked up from germline, CDR1 is LNHNV and CDR2 is YYDKDF (reference sequence). Germline trimming cut 0 bases from V and 9 bases from J; bases unmatched to any gene: 3. This CDR3 is 15 amino acids long. In DNA, the CDR3 is TGTGCCACCAGCAGAGATAGGGACAGGGTTTCACCCCTCCACTTT. Protein: CATSRDRDRVSPLHF.

This clone has a handful of counts. This chain joins TRBV6-2 or TRBV6-3 and TRBJ2-7; TRBD1 matches at 9 bases. Per germline, CDR1 MNHEY and CDR2 SVGEGT. V lost 5 bases and J lost 4; bases outside the gene matches: 9. The CDR3 sequence is 15 residues long. The CDR3 loop reads CASSRIRDRAYEQYF. The DNA of the CDR3 is TGTGCCAGCAGTCGCATCCGGGACAGGGCTTACGAGCAGTACTTC.

This clone was observed a few times. The genes are TRBV6-6 and TRBJ2-1, with 8 bases matching TRBD2. The CDR3 loop spans 15 amino acids. Trimming at V came to 3 bases and at J to 9 bases, leaving 10 bases not matched to a gene. Per germline, CDR1 MNHNY and CDR2 SVGAGI (reference sequence). This chain's CDR3 is CASSYQSPTSGEQFF. The DNA of the CDR3 is TGTGCCAGCAGTTATCAAAGCCCCACTAGCGGTGAGCAGTTCTTC.

The chain joins TRBV11-2 to TRBJ1-3, with D uncertain. Germline V gives CDR1 SGHAT, CDR2 FQNNGV. Trimming cost V 0 bases and J 0 bases, with 6 bases left between them. The CDR3 is 15 amino acids. This chain's CDR3 is CASSLDRGSGNTIYF. The CDR3 region has the DNA TGTGCCAGCAGCTTAGACCGGGGCTCTGGAAACACCATATATTTT.

Only a few counts were recorded for this clone. V usage is TRBV6-6 and J usage is TRBJ2-7; 10 bases fit TRBD2. V was clipped by 4 bases and J by 7 bases; unmatched bases: 13. Germline V gene lookup returns CDR1 MNHNY and CDR2 SVGAGI (reference sequence). The CDR3 runs 16 residues. CDR3 residues: CASSSTLAGRGYEQYF. The CDR3 coding sequence is TGTGCCAGCAGTTCGACACTAGCGGGAAGGGGCTATGAGCAGTACTTC.

The gene calls are TRBV5-1 and TRBJ1-1; D call uncertain. The germline V gene encodes CDR1 SGHRS and CDR2 YFSETQ. CDR3 length: 14 residues. Trimming left V 10 bases short and J 2 bases short, with 18 bases between. The CDR3 protein is CAENGSRVNTEAFF. Here the CDR3 DNA reads TGCGCCGAAAATGGGAGTAGGGTAAACACTGAAGCTTTCTTT. The full variable domain, in which reference TRBV5-1 and TRBJ1-1 provide the parts outside the CDR3, is KAGVTQTPRYLIKTRGQQVTLSCSPISGHRSVSWYQQTPGQGLQFLFEYFSETQRNKGNFPGRFSGRQFSNSRSEMNVSTLELGDSALYLCAENGSRVNTEAFFGQGTRLTVV.

This clone was picked up a small number of times. V gene TRBV3-1 (or the pseudogene TRBV3-2) combines with J gene TRBJ2-3; possible D gene TRBD2, 5 bases. Germline assignment: CDR1 LGHDT and CDR2 YNNKEL (reference sequence). The CDR3 spans 11 residues. V was clipped by 2 bases and J by 11 bases, with 8 bases between them. CDR3: CASSQSGLQYF. In DNA form, the CDR3 reads TGTGCCAGCAGCCAATCTGGACTGCAGTATTTT.

The chain combines TRBV2 with TRBJ2-7, with 9 positions matching TRBD1. The CDR3 runs 15 residues. J lost 1 base, V lost 7 bases, and 8 bases had no gene match. Germline-derived CDR1 and CDR2 are SNHLY and FYNNEI. The CDR3 DNA sequence: TGTGCCAGCACCCTGAACAGGGGGCAGTCCTACGAGCAGTACTTC. Protein product: CASTLNRGQSYEQYF.

The rearrangement uses TRBV28 and TRBJ2-7; possible D gene TRBD1, 5 bases. CDR1 and CDR2 (germline): MDHEN, SYDVKM. This CDR3 is built from 13 residues. The germline V and J ends were trimmed by 6 bases and 4 bases, with 13 bases remaining between them. DNA of the CDR3: TGTGCCAGCAGCCGTCCCCAGGGATACGAGCAGTACTTC. Its protein is CASSRPQGYEQYF.

The rearrangement joins TRBV28 to TRBJ1-2; 9 bases agree with TRBD1. Germline V gene sequence: CDR1 MDHEN, CDR2 SYDVKM. V lost 2 bases to trimming and J lost 8 bases; unmatched junction nucleotides: 6. The CDR3 loop spans 14 amino acids. The CDR3 loop is CASSLTGQGDGYTF. Written as DNA, the CDR3 is TGTGCCAGCAGTTTAACGGGACAGGGAGACGGCTACACCTTC.

As regards this clone: The same CDR3 arises from other DNA sequences in this sample as well. This rearrangement joins TRBV7-3 to TRBJ1-1; a weak D match, TRBD1 (5 bases). CDR3 length: 14 residues. Germline CDR1 reads SGHTA; CDR2 reads FQGTGA. V shed 2 bases and J shed 4 bases, with 11 bases lying between them. CDR3: CASSLSGGATEAFF. The CDR3 bases are TGTGCCAGCAGCTTATCGGGGGGTGCCACTGAAGCTTTCTTT. Supplemented by reference TRBV7-3 and TRBJ1-1, the full variable domain reads GAGVSQTPSNKVTEKGKYVELRCDPISGHTALYWYRQSLGQGPEFLIYFQGTGAADDSGLPNDRFFAVRPEGSVSTLKIQRTERGDSAVYLCASSLSGGATEAFFGQGTRLTVV.

This sequence joins TRBV13 and TRBJ1-1; D may be TRBD1 (6 bases). The CDR3 is made up of 16 amino acids. Germline loops: CDR1 PRHDT, CDR2 FYEKMQ (reference sequence). Between the trimmed V and J ends, which lost 5 bases and 1 base, there was a span of 17 bases. The CDR3 coding sequence is TGTGCCAGCAGCCTCTACCCCTCGGGACAGAACACTGAAGCTTTCTTT. It translates to CASSLYPSGQNTEAFF.

J is TRBJ2-7 and V is TRBV23-1; no clear D gene. TRBV23-1 is an open reading frame, and its role is uncertain. The length of the CDR3 is 9 residues. V was shortened by 10 bases and J by 3 bases, with 4 bases between the two germline ends. CDR3 coding DNA: TGCGCCATATACTACGAGCAGTACTTC. The encoded protein is CAIYYEQYF.

The chain employs TRBV4-2 and TRBJ2-7, with a weak D call TRBD2 (7 bases). Germline CDR1 reads LGHNA; CDR2 reads YNFKEQ. The CDR3 consists of 14 residues. Deletions cut 0 bases from V and 5 bases from J, with 11 bases between. The chain's CDR3 is CASSQERGGDEQYF. CDR3 nucleotides: TGTGCCAGCAGCCAAGAAAGGGGGGGGGACGAGCAGTACTTC.

The genes are TRBV24-1 and TRBJ1-4; TRBD1 is a possible D gene (5 bases). Germline values: CDR1 KGHDR, CDR2 SFDVKD. Trimming stripped 3 bases from V and 0 bases from J, with 10 bases between. This CDR3 has 16 amino acids. The CDR3 protein is CATSDAGSPTNEKLFF. CDR3 nucleotides: TGTGCCACCAGTGATGCAGGGTCCCCAACTAATGAAAAACTGTTTTTT.

The chain joins TRBV11-2 to TRBJ1-5; 8 bases line up with TRBD1. Germline CDR1 SGHAT, CDR2 FQNNGV. The CDR3 has 14 amino acids. Trimming removed 4 bases from V and 7 bases from J; junction bases left unmatched: 6. Here the CDR3 DNA reads TGTGCCAGCAGCTCAGACAGGGGAGAGCAGCCCCAGCATTTT. Translation gives CASSSDRGEQPQHF.

This chain uses TRBV9 with TRBJ1-2; weak D call: TRBD1 (5 bases). The CDR3 runs to 17 residues. Trimming pared 0 bases from V and 4 bases from J, leaving 19 bases between. Germline V gives CDR1 SGDLS, CDR2 YYNGEE. The CDR3 nucleotides are TGTGCCAGCAGCGTAGGGATTGGGGGGAGGGAGAGCTATGGCTACACCTTC. Amino acid sequence: CASSVGIGGRESYGYTF.